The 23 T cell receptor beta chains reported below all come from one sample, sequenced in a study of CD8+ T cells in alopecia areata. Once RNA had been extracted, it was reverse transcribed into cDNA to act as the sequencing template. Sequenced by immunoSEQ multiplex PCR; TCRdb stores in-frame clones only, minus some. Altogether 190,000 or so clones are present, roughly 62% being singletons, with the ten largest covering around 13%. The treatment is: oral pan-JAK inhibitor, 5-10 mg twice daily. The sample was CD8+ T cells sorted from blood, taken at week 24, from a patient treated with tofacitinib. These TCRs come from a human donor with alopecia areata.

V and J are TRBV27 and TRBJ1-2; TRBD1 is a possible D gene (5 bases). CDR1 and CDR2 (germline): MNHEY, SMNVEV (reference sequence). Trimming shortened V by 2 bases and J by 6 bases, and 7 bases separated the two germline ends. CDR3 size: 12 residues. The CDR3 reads CASSLGGDGYTF. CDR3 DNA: TGTGCCAGCAGTTTAGGGGGGGATGGCTACACCTTC.

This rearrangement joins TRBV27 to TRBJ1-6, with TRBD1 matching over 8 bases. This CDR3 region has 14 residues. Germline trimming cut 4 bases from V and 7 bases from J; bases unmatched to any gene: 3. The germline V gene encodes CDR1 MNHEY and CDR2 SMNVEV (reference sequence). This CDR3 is CASSSNRGNSPLHF. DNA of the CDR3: TGTGCCAGCAGTTCCAACAGGGGGAATTCACCCCTCCACTTT.

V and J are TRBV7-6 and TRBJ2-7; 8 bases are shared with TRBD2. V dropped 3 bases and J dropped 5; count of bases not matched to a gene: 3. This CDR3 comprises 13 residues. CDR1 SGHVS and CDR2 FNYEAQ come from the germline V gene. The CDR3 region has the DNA TGTGCCAGCAGCTTCGGGACTAGGGACGAGCAGTACTTC. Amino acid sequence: CASSFGTRDEQYF.

CDR3: CASSERSSGSTDTQYF. The DNA of the CDR3 is TGTGCCAGCAGTGAAAGGTCTAGCGGGAGCACAGATACGCAGTATTTT. This rearrangement joins TRBV6-1 to TRBJ2-3, with 8 bases fitting TRBD2. Germline V gene lookup returns CDR1 MNHNS and CDR2 SASEGT. After removal of 2 bases from V and 0 bases from J, the junction contained 4 bases not matched to a gene. The CDR3 has 16 residues.

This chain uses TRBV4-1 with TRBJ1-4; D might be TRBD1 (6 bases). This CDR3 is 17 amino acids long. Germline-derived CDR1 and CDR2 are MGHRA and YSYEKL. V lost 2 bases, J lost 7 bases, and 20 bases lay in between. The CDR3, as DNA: TGCGCCAGCAGCCAATTCCCCACGGGCAGGGGTGGTGAAAAACTGTTTTTT. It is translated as CASSQFPTGRGGEKLFF.

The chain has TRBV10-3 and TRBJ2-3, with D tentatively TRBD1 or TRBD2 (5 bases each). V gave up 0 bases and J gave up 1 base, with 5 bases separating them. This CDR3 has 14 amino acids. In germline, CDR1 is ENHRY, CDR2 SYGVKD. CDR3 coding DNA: TGTGCCATCAGTGAGTCGGGGGGCACAGATACGCAGTATTTT. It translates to CAISESGGTDTQYF.

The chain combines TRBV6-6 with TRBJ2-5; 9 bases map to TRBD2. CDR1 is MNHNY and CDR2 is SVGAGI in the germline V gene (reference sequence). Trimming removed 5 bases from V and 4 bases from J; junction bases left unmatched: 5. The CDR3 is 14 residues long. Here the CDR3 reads CASSAGTSPETQYF. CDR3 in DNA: TGTGCCAGCAGTGCCGGGACTAGCCCAGAGACCCAGTACTTC.

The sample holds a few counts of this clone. The CDR3 DNA sequence: TGTGCCAGCAGCTTAGAGTACGCAAGCACAGATACGCAGTATTTT. Translated: CASSLEYASTDTQYF. This rearrangement joins TRBV11-2 to TRBJ2-3; no clear D. V dropped 0 bases and J dropped 0 bases, with 7 bases sitting between them. The CDR3 is 15 residues long. CDR1 SGHAT and CDR2 FQNNGV come from the germline V gene.

The CDR3 is CASSSKAGDYNEQFF. In DNA, the CDR3 is TGCGCCAGCAGCTCCAAAGCGGGGGACTACAATGAGCAGTTCTTC. The V call is TRBV5-1, the J call TRBJ2-1; 8 bases fit TRBD2. The V gene's germline CDR1 is SGHRS and CDR2 YFSETQ. The CDR3 extends over 15 amino acids. The V segment lost 3 bases and the J segment 3 bases; nucleotides outside the gene matches: 5.

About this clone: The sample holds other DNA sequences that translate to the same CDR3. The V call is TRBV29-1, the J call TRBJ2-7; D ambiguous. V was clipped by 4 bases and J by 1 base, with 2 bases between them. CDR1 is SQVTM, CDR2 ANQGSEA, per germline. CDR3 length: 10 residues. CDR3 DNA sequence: TGCAGCGTTGGATCCTACGAGCAGTACTTC. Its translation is CSVGSYEQYF.

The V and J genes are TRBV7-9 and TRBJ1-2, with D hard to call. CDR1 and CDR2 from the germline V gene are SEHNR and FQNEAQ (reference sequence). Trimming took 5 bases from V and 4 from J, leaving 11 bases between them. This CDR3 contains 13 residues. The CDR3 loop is CASSLSQLYGYTF. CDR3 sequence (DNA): TGTGCCAGCAGCCTTAGCCAGCTCTATGGCTACACCTTC.

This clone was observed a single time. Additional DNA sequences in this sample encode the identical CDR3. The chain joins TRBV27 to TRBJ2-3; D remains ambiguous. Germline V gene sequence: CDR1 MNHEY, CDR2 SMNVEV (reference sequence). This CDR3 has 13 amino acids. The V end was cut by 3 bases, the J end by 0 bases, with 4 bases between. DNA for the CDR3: TGTGCCAGCAGTTTGGGGAGCACAGATACGCAGTATTTT. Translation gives CASSLGSTDTQYF.

This CDR3 is CASSYAASYEQYF. Written as DNA, the CDR3 is TGTGCCAGCAGTTACGCAGCCTCCTACGAGCAGTACTTC. The V call is TRBV27, the J call TRBJ2-7; D is ambiguous. V lost 4 bases and J lost 0, with 7 bases in between. Looked up from germline, CDR1 is MNHEY and CDR2 is SMNVEV (reference sequence). The CDR3 contains 13 residues.

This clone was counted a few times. CDR3 amino acids: CASSLAEGGTDTQYF. The CDR3, as DNA: TGCGCCAGCAGCTTGGCAGAAGGTGGCACAGATACGCAGTATTTT. The chain couples TRBV5-1 to TRBJ2-3; D gene uncertain. CDR3 length: 15 amino acids. Germline CDR1 and CDR2: SGHRS and YFSETQ. V was trimmed by 0 bases and J by 1 base, leaving 9 bases between them.

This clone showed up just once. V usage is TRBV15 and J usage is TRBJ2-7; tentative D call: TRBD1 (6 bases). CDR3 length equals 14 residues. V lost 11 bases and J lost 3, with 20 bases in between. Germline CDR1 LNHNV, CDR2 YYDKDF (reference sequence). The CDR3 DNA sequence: TGTGCCTCAGGGATCGACAGGAGCGGCTACGAGCAGTACTTC. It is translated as CASGIDRSGYEQYF.

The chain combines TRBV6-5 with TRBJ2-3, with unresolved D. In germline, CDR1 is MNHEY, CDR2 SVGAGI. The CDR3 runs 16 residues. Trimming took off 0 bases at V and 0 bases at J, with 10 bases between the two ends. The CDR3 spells CASSYSPIRSTDTQYF. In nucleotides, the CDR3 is TGTGCCAGCAGTTACTCGCCAATCAGGAGCACAGATACGCAGTATTTT.

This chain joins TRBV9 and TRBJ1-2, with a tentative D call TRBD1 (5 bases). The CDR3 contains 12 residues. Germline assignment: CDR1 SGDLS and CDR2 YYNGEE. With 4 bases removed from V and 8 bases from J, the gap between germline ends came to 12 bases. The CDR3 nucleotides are TGTGCCAGCAGCCACCAGGGTGGCGGCTACACCTTC. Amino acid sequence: CASSHQGGGYTF.

The CDR3 sequence: CAVNTGELFF. As DNA, the CDR3 is TGTGCCGTAAACACCGGGGAGCTGTTTTTT. The V call is TRBV2, the J call TRBJ2-2; no firm D call. V lost 11 bases to trimming and J lost 2 bases, with 3 bases between them. Germline CDR1 and CDR2: SNHLY and FYNNEI. This CDR3 has 10 residues.

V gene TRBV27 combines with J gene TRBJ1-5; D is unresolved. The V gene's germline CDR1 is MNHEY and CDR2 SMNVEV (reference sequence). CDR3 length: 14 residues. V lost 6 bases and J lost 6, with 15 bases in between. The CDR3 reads CASSPVGSGQPQHF. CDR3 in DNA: TGTGCCAGCAGCCCAGTGGGGTCTGGTCAGCCCCAGCATTTT.

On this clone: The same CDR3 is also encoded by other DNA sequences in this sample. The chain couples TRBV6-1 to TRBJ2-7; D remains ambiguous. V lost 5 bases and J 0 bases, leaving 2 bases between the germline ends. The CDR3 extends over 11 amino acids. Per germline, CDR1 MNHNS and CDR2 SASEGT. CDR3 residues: CASSPSYEQYF. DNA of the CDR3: TGTGCCAGCAGTCCCTCCTACGAGCAGTACTTC.

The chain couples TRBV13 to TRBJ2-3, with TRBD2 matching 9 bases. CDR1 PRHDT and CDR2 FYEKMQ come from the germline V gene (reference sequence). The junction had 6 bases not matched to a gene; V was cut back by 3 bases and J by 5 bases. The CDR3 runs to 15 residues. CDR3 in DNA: TGTGCCAGCAGCTTCCCGACTAGCGGTGTAGATACGCAGTATTTT. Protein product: CASSFPTSGVDTQYF.

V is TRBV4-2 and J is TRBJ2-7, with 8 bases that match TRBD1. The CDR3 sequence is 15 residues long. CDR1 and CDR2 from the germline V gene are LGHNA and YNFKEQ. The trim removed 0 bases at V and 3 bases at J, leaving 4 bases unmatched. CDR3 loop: CASSQETGVNYEQYF. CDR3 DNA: TGTGCCAGCAGCCAAGAGACAGGGGTAAACTACGAGCAGTACTTC.

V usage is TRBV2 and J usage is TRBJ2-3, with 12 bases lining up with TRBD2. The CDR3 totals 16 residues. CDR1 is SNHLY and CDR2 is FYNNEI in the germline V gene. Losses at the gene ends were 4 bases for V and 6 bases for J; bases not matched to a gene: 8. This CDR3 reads CASSVLTSGGRDTQYF. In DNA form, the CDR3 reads TGTGCCAGCAGTGTTTTGACTAGCGGGGGCCGGGATACGCAGTATTTT.